The rows below give T cell receptor beta chains drawn from one sample of a study of sequential checkpoint blockade in melanoma. The repertoire was sequenced with immunoSEQ multiplex PCR; TCRdb's copy has only in-frame clones and lacks some. Among about 12,000 clones listed, approximately 24% were seen once. Sequences were derived from tumor tissue (inferred from file names), sampled from a patient given nivolumab and ipilimumab in sequence. Every receptor here comes from a human donor with melanoma. Both conserved end residues are part of each CDR3. D genes are given only for firm matches. Clone size is given for some rows only: seen once, a few or many times, or a class if the clone is expanded.

CDR3 protein: CASSPSGGNYNEQFF
CDR3 DNA: TGCGCCAGCAGCCCTAGCGGGGGAAACTACAATGAGCAGTTCTTC
J gene: TRBJ2-1
clone size: -
V gene: TRBV1
D gene: -

CDR3 protein: CASRHSGERGTQYF
CDR3 DNA: TGTGCCAGCAGGCATTCAGGGGAACGGGGGACCCAGTACTTC
J gene: TRBJ2-5
clone size: few
V gene: TRBV28
D gene: -

CDR3 protein: CASSQVRGRNTEAFF
CDR3 DNA: TGTGCCAGCAGCCAGGTCAGGGGGCGAAACACTGAAGCTTTCTTT
J gene: TRBJ1-1
clone size: -
V gene: TRBV11-3
D gene: TRBD1

CDR3 protein: CASSYSFMVASSYNEQFF
CDR3 DNA: TGTGCCAGCAGTTACTCGTTCATGGTGGCGAGCTCCTACAATGAGCAGTTCTTC
J gene: TRBJ2-1
clone size: -
V gene: TRBV6-8
D gene: -

CDR3 protein: CASGGNNYGYTF
CDR3 DNA: TGTGCCAGCGGAGGGAATAACTATGGCTACACCTTC
J gene: TRBJ1-2
clone size: few
V gene: TRBV27
D gene: -

CDR3 protein: CASSLGPVIHIQYF
CDR3 DNA: TGTGCCAGCAGCTTAGGCCCCGTGATACACATTCAGTACTTC
J gene: TRBJ2-4
clone size: -
V gene: TRBV7-8
D gene: -

CDR3 protein: CAISASPAGTRGGTDTQYF
CDR3 DNA: TGTGCCATCAGTGCCTCCCCCGCGGGGACACGGGGAGGCACAGATACGCAGTATTTT
J gene: TRBJ2-3
clone size: few
V gene: TRBV6-8
D gene: -

CDR3 protein: CASRGQFQETQYF
CDR3 DNA: TGTGCCAGCAGGGGCCAATTCCAAGAGACCCAGTACTTC
J gene: TRBJ2-5
clone size: -
V gene: TRBV6-4
D gene: -

CDR3 protein: CASTSNHGDPGPYEQYF
CDR3 DNA: TGTGCCAGTACTTCCAATCACGGGGACCCAGGGCCTTACGAGCAGTACTTC
J gene: TRBJ2-7
clone size: -
V gene: TRBV19
D gene: -

CDR3 protein: CASSFPDRLREKLFF
CDR3 DNA: TGTGCCAGCAGCTTTCCCGACAGGTTGAGAGAAAAACTGTTTTTT
J gene: TRBJ1-4
clone size: -
V gene: TRBV11-3
D gene: -

CDR3 protein: CASLNQGADGYTF
CDR3 DNA: TGTGCCAGCCTTAATCAGGGGGCGGATGGCTACACCTTC
J gene: TRBJ1-2
clone size: -
V gene: TRBV10-3
D gene: TRBD1

CDR3 protein: CAISEQGENNEQFF
CDR3 DNA: TGTGCCATCAGTGAGCAGGGGGAAAACAATGAGCAGTTCTTC
J gene: TRBJ2-1
clone size: -
V gene: TRBV10-3
D gene: TRBD1

CDR3 protein: CASSYWGPRAGYEQYF
CDR3 DNA: TGTGCCAGCAGTTACTGGGGACCCAGGGCGGGCTACGAGCAGTACTTC
J gene: TRBJ2-7
clone size: few
V gene: TRBV6-7
D gene: -

CDR3 protein: CASSKNRAGNQPQHF
CDR3 DNA: TGTGCCAGCAGTAAAAACAGGGCCGGCAATCAGCCCCAGCATTTT
J gene: TRBJ1-5
clone size: few
V gene: TRBV9
D gene: -

CDR3 protein: CASSPNPTVNYGYTF
CDR3 DNA: TGTGCCAGCAGCCCTAACCCGACAGTTAACTATGGCTACACCTTC
J gene: TRBJ1-2
clone size: many
V gene: TRBV11-3
D gene: -

CDR3 protein: CASSLEPGGTFYNEQFF
CDR3 DNA: TGTGCCAGCAGCTTGGAACCAGGGGGTACTTTCTACAATGAGCAGTTCTTC
J gene: TRBJ2-1
clone size: many
V gene: TRBV11-3
D gene: TRBD1

CDR3 protein: CASSMWTGGSPLHF
CDR3 DNA: TGTGCCAGTAGTATGTGGACAGGGGGCTCACCCCTCCACTTT
J gene: TRBJ1-6
clone size: -
V gene: TRBV19
D gene: TRBD1

CDR3 protein: CASSVQRGGRDEQFF
CDR3 DNA: TGTGCCAGCAGTGTGCAGCGGGGGGGCCGCGATGAGCAGTTCTTC
J gene: TRBJ2-1
clone size: -
V gene: TRBV28
D gene: TRBD2

CDR3 protein: CASRAPPGVGGTDTQYF
CDR3 DNA: TGTGCCAGCAGGGCCCCCCCCGGGGTAGGGGGCACAGATACGCAGTATTTT
J gene: TRBJ2-3
clone size: -
V gene: TRBV9
D gene: -

CDR3 protein: CASTGLAGGPGTGELFF
CDR3 DNA: TGTGCCAGCACTGGACTAGCGGGGGGGCCGGGCACCGGGGAGCTGTTTTTT
J gene: TRBJ2-2
clone size: medium-sized
V gene: TRBV6-8
D gene: TRBD2

CDR3 protein: CASGLQERESTYNSPLHF
CDR3 DNA: TGTGCTAGTGGTTTGCAGGAGAGGGAGAGCACCTATAATTCACCCCTCCACTTT
J gene: TRBJ1-6
clone size: -
V gene: TRBV12-5
D gene: -

CDR3 protein: CASRHDYPYQETQYF
CDR3 DNA: TGTGCCAGCAGGCATGACTACCCCTACCAAGAGACCCAGTACTTC
J gene: TRBJ2-5
clone size: -
V gene: TRBV6-8
D gene: -

CDR3 protein: CASTLYLLSSYNEQFF
CDR3 DNA: TGTGCCAGCACCCTATACCTATTAAGCTCCTACAATGAGCAGTTCTTC
J gene: TRBJ2-1
clone size: -
V gene: TRBV6-4
D gene: -

CDR3 protein: CASSETSGTHGYTF
CDR3 DNA: TGCGCCAGCAGTGAGACCTCAGGTACCCATGGCTACACCTTC
J gene: TRBJ1-2
clone size: -
V gene: TRBV10-2
D gene: -

CDR3 protein: CASSLVGPGQGADGELFF
CDR3 DNA: TGTGCTAGCAGCTTAGTAGGACCGGGACAGGGGGCTGACGGGGAGCTGTTTTTT
J gene: TRBJ2-2
clone size: many
V gene: TRBV11-3
D gene: TRBD1

CDR3 protein: CASSSPGQGTYEQYF
CDR3 DNA: TGTGCCAGCAGCAGTCCGGGACAGGGCACCTACGAGCAGTACTTC
J gene: TRBJ2-7
clone size: -
V gene: TRBV6-8
D gene: TRBD1

CDR3 protein: CASSGRTDTQYF
CDR3 DNA: TGTGCCAGCAGTGGACGCACAGATACGCAGTATTTT
J gene: TRBJ2-3
clone size: -
V gene: TRBV9
D gene: -

CDR3 protein: CASSGGLDPYNEQFF
CDR3 DNA: TGTGCCAGCAGTGGCGGACTGGATCCCTACAATGAGCAGTTCTTC
J gene: TRBJ2-1
clone size: -
V gene: TRBV2
D gene: -

CDR3 protein: CASSVLGLALLETQYF
CDR3 DNA: TGTGCCAGCAGCGTACTCGGCCTAGCGTTGTTGGAGACCCAGTACTTC
J gene: TRBJ2-5
clone size: -
V gene: TRBV28
D gene: -

CDR3 protein: CASSYDWGSSTDTQYF
CDR3 DNA: TGTGCCAGCAGTTATGACTGGGGGAGTAGCACAGATACGCAGTATTTT
J gene: TRBJ2-3
clone size: -
V gene: TRBV28
D gene: -

CDR3 protein: CAISGAGAGQPQHF
CDR3 DNA: TGTGCCATCAGTGGGGCAGGGGCGGGTCAGCCCCAGCATTTT
J gene: TRBJ1-5
clone size: few
V gene: TRBV6-8
D gene: -

CDR3 protein: CASSLSGGSIGYTF
CDR3 DNA: TGTGCCAGCAGTCTATCAGGGGGCTCTATTGGCTACACCTTC
J gene: TRBJ1-2
clone size: -
V gene: TRBV28
D gene: TRBD1

CDR3 protein: CASSYQRTNYGYTF
CDR3 DNA: TGTGCCAGCAGTTACCAGAGAACGAACTATGGCTACACCTTC
J gene: TRBJ1-2
clone size: many
V gene: TRBV6-8
D gene: -

CDR3 protein: CASSGAQGLNTEAFF
CDR3 DNA: TGTGCCAGCAGTGGAGCCCAGGGTTTGAACACTGAAGCTTTCTTT
J gene: TRBJ1-1
clone size: -
V gene: TRBV25-1
D gene: -

CDR3 protein: CATSRDRQGRNYQPQHF
CDR3 DNA: TGTGCCACCAGCAGAGATCGACAGGGAAGGAACTATCAGCCCCAGCATTTT
J gene: TRBJ1-5
clone size: few
V gene: TRBV15
D gene: TRBD1

CDR3 protein: CASSLGSIFAPGNTIYF
CDR3 DNA: TGCGCCAGCAGCTTGGGTTCGATCTTCGCACCTGGAAACACCATATATTTT
J gene: TRBJ1-3
clone size: -
V gene: TRBV5-1
D gene: -

CDR3 protein: CASSFQGNTEAFF
CDR3 DNA: TGTGCCAGCAGTTTCCAGGGTAACACTGAAGCTTTCTTT
J gene: TRBJ1-1
clone size: -
V gene: TRBV28
D gene: -

CDR3 protein: CASSTTETNYGYTF
CDR3 DNA: TGTGCCAGCTCAACGACAGAGACTAACTATGGCTACACCTTC
J gene: TRBJ1-2
clone size: -
V gene: TRBV18
D gene: -

CDR3 protein: CASRSQRAVYNEQFF
CDR3 DNA: TGCGCCAGCAGAAGCCAGCGGGCGGTTTACAATGAGCAGTTCTTC
J gene: TRBJ2-1
clone size: -
V gene: TRBV5-1
D gene: -

CDR3 protein: CASSPDGQGGTEAFF
CDR3 DNA: TGCGCCAGCAGCCCTGACGGACAGGGGGGCACTGAAGCTTTCTTT
J gene: TRBJ1-1
clone size: -
V gene: TRBV5-1
D gene: TRBD1